This record looks at one T cell receptor (beta chain) sequence and its context. This entry comes from a study of T cells expressing NK-cell markers. Study-level information: Researchers got TCR beta repertoires out of sorted CD3+CD56+NKG2C+, CD3+CD56+NKG2C- and CD3+CD56-NKG2C+ T cells.

TCRdb re-called the 5' RACE reads and shows each CDR3 protein once, DNA omitted. This repertoire includes some 460,000 distinct CDR3 sequences. The CDR3 has 15 residues. CDR1 SGDLS and CDR2 YYNGEE come from the germline V gene. This chain connects TRBV9 to TRBJ2-7; the TCRdb call, TRBD2, lacks DNA for checking. This TCR derives from a woman aged 50 to 60 in good health. Sequenced: blood T cells: a sorted CD56 or NKG2C T cell subset, CD4+ or CD8+ T cells, or bulk PBMC T cells (not recorded which). The chain's CDR3 is CASSSGLADLSEQYF.